A selection of T cell receptor beta chains follows, all from one sample in a study of shared clonotypes between healthy human individuals. TCRdb's table, derived via immunoSEQ multiplex PCR, lists solely in-frame clones and lacks some. This sample carries millions of clones, about 95% of them seen once, and the ten largest clones take 0.85% to 1.3%. Sequences were obtained from naive CD8+ T cells sorted from blood. The origin of the receptors is a man between 18 and 29 years old in good health. Each CDR3 is given with its conserved first and last residue. Fields, in order: J gene, D gene, V gene, CDR3 length, CDR3 DNA, CDR3 protein. A D gene is named only where the DNA matches it firmly.

TRBJ2-7 | TRBD2 | TRBV4-1 | 13 | TGCGCCAGCAGCGAGCGGGAGTACTACGAGCAGTACTTC | CASSEREYYEQYF
TRBJ1-2 | NA | TRBV27 | 16 | TGTGCCAGCAGTCCACCGTTAGGGACGGTTCACTATGGCTACACCTTC | CASSPPLGTVHYGYTF
TRBJ1-4 | NA | TRBV27 | 11 | TGTGCCAGCAGTTGGGACGGAAAACTGTTTTTT | CASSWDGKLFF
TRBJ1-6 | NA | TRBV27 | 13 | TGTGCCAGCAGTTTCCAGGGGAACTCACCCCTCCACTTT | CASSFQGNSPLHF
TRBJ2-3 | NA | TRBV7-2 | 15 | TGTGCCAGCAGCTCCCTCAGCATTAGCACAGATACGCAGTATTTT | CASSSLSISTDTQYF
TRBJ2-1 | TRBD2 | TRBV7-8 | 16 | TGTGCCAGCAGCGCCTCTCTAGCGGGAGGGCCCAATGAGCAGTTCTTC | CASSASLAGGPNEQFF
TRBJ2-7 | TRBD2 | TRBV5-6 | 15 | TGTGCCAGCAGCTTGGTACTAGCGGGAGGCCACGAGCAGTACTTC | CASSLVLAGGHEQYF
TRBJ2-7 | TRBD1 | TRBV6-5 | 15 | TGTGCCAGCAGTTACGTACCGGACAGGGCCTACGAGCAGTACTTC | CASSYVPDRAYEQYF
TRBJ2-5 | NA | TRBV28 | 13 | TGTGCCAGCAGTCACGGCAGGGAAGAGACCCAGTACTTC | CASSHGREETQYF
TRBJ1-1 | NA | TRBV7-9 | 13 | TGTGCCAGCAGCTTTGACCTGAACACTGAAGCTTTCTTT | CASSFDLNTEAFF
TRBJ1-5 | NA | TRBV27 | 18 | TGTGCCAGCAGTCCAATGGCCCCTTACTTCGGCGGGGGTCAGCCCCAGCATTTT | CASSPMAPYFGGGQPQHF
TRBJ1-1 | NA | TRBV9 | 14 | TGTGCCAGCAACCTAAATGGGGGGGTGACTGAAGCTTTCTTT | CASNLNGGVTEAFF
TRBJ1-6 | TRBD1 | TRBV7-8 | 17 | TGTGCCAGCAGCTTCCGACAGGGGAGCTCCTATAATTCACCCCTCCACTTT | CASSFRQGSSYNSPLHF
TRBJ2-5 | NA | TRBV28 | 14 | TGTGCCAGCAGTCCCACGGGTTTGGAAGAGACCCAGTACTTC | CASSPTGLEETQYF